This T cell receptor beta chain was obtained from a study of T cells in Graves' hyperthyroidism and ophthalmopathy. Findings and caveats of the study: Progression to ophthalmopathy was predicted a median of approximately seven months early. The majority of expanded thyroid clonotypes above 0.001 also appeared in blood.

Amplification of TCR beta CDR3 regions was performed using RNA transcripts as template. When the TCR CDR3 underwent first-round RT-PCR, the HTBI primer set was used. Via MiXCR, TCRdb re-called the multiplex PCR reads, giving one row per CDR3 protein. Found here are roughly 360,000 distinct CDR3 sequences, roughly 12% of them singletons; the top ten hold roughly 20%. Any patient presenting with uncontrolled infection, other autoimmune disease, pregnancy or lactation was left out. V shed 0 bases and J 8 bases; nucleotides not matched to a gene: 13. Germline assignment: CDR1 SGHRS and CDR2 YFSETQ. The CDR3 loop spans 16 amino acids. In this sample, this clonotype turned up a few times. Its specificity is not known.

The gene calls are TRBV5-1 and TRBJ2-7, with 8 bases lining up with TRBD1. The clonotype originates from a man aged 25-45 years with Graves' hyperthyroidism that later progressed to Graves' ophthalmopathy. The sequencing sample was made of blood. CDR3 residues: CASSLGDRRDLRKQYF. The CDR3 DNA reads as TGCGCCAGCAGCTTGGGGGACAGGAGAGATTTGAGGAAGCAGTACTTC.